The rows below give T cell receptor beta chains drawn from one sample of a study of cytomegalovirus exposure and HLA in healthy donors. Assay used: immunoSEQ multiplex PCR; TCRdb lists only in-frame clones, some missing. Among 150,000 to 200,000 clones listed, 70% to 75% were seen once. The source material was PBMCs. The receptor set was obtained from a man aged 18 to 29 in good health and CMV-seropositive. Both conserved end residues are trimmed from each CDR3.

CDR3: ASSWAGREKLF; J: TRBJ1-4; V: TRBV27
CDR3: ASSLEVTGTDTQY; J: TRBJ2-3; V: TRBV5-5
CDR3: ASSPWTETDTQY; J: TRBJ2-3; V: TRBV6-5
CDR3: ASSFGTGSEKLF; J: TRBJ1-4; V: TRBV5-6
CDR3: ASSLGGDGGSGNTIY; J: TRBJ1-3; V: TRBV7-9
CDR3: ASRPQGSAGELF; J: TRBJ2-2; V: TRBV7-9
CDR3: ASSIVAGWAGGDTGELF; J: TRBJ2-2; V: TRBV9
CDR3: ASSSGGAGNTIY; J: TRBJ1-3; V: TRBV27
CDR3: ASSYSAGESGNTIY; J: TRBJ1-3; V: TRBV6-5
CDR3: QAGLTDTQY; J: TRBJ2-3; V: TRBV6-1
CDR3: ASEDGQGAYYGYT; J: TRBJ1-2; V: TRBV6-1
CDR3: ASSEGATDTQY; J: TRBJ2-3; V: TRBV6-1
CDR3: ASSPRTGGDTEAF; J: TRBJ1-1; V: TRBV19
CDR3: ASSLAATQETQY; J: TRBJ2-5; V: TRBV11-3
CDR3: ASSEESGTYNEQF; J: TRBJ2-1; V: TRBV6-1
CDR3: AWSVSSSTEAF; J: TRBJ1-1; V: TRBV30
CDR3: ASSENVKGLGGYT; J: TRBJ1-2; V: TRBV6-1
CDR3: ASSPSGGKLF; J: TRBJ1-4; V: TRBV11-2